The T cell receptor beta chain under discussion was sequenced for a study of T cells expressing NK-cell markers. Study information: Source material for TCR beta repertoires consisted of sorted CD3+CD56+NKG2C+, CD3+CD56+NKG2C- and CD3+CD56-NKG2C+ T cells. One of the eight sequenced donors was seronegative, whereas the other seven were HCMV-seropositive. Study-level results: Whether expanded NKG2C+ T cell clones were HCMV-specific remained unclear. For a few donors, these clonotypes were likewise the leading ones in the CD3+CD56-NKG2C+ fraction.

For this clonotype: Antigen unknown.

For each CDR3 protein, TCRdb gives one entry from its re-call of the 5' RACE reads, without DNA. Here the sample table reports 300,000 to 500,000 distinct CDR3 sequences. CDR3 size: 16 residues. The V gene's germline CDR1 is MNHEY and CDR2 SVGAGI. The sequence was collected from a woman in her fifties or sixties in good health. The sample taken for sequencing was blood T cells: a sorted CD56 or NKG2C T cell subset, CD4+ or CD8+ T cells, or bulk PBMC T cells (not recorded which). The chain uses TRBV6-5 and TRBJ2-1; the TRBD2 assignment by TCRdb is unverifiable without DNA. CDR3 residues: CASSYFGGRAGNEQFF.